This T cell receptor (beta chain) was recovered during a study of shared clonotypes between healthy human individuals. TCRdb's copy holds only in-frame clones and misses some; the assay was immunoSEQ multiplex PCR. Here the sample spans approximately 180,000 clones, over 80% being singletons. This CDR3 spans 16 amino acids. V lost 2 bases, J lost 0 bases, and 13 bases lay in between. CDR1 is MDHEN and CDR2 is SYDVKM in the germline V gene. The sequence derives from a woman aged 30 to 39 in good health. The chain recombines TRBV28 with TRBJ1-1; no clear D. The material sequenced was naive CD4+ T cells sorted from blood. Subset reported: CD45RA+ positively selected. The CDR3 region has the DNA TGTGCCAGCAGTTTAAGCCCCAGATCCATGAACACTGAAGCTTTCTTT. Protein: CASSLSPRSMNTEAFF.